This entry lists 14 T cell receptor beta chains sequenced from one sample in a study of T cell responses to AZD1222 COVID-19 vaccine. TCRdb keeps only in-frame clones here, not all; method: immunoSEQ multiplex PCR. The table lists roughly 120,000 clones, roughly 90% of them singletons. The sequences come from peripheral blood, collected 28 days after the second AZD1222 dose. The receptors come from an adult who received the AZD1222 COVID-19 vaccine.

The chain carries TRBV9 and TRBJ1-2; unclear D gene. Germline assignment: CDR1 SGDLS and CDR2 YYNGEE. Deletions cut 0 bases from V and 2 bases from J, with 11 bases between. The CDR3 totals 15 residues. The CDR3, as DNA: TGTGCCAGCAGCGTAGGGTTTCGGCAGAACTATGGCTACACCTTC. Amino acids: CASSVGFRQNYGYTF.

The chain carries TRBV9 and TRBJ1-2, with unresolved D. V shed 3 bases and J shed 8 bases, with 14 bases lying between them. CDR3 length: 13 residues. Germline V gives CDR1 SGDLS, CDR2 YYNGEE. The CDR3 DNA reads TGTGCCAGCAGCGCTTTCGGTGGGTCGGGCTACACCTTC. This encodes CASSAFGGSGYTF.

V gene TRBV11-1 combines with J gene TRBJ2-4; tentatively, D is TRBD1 (5 bases). Germline CDR1 and CDR2: SGHAT and FQDESV (reference sequence). This CDR3 spans 15 amino acids. Between the trimmed V and J ends, which lost 3 bases and 5 bases, there was a span of 14 bases. The CDR3 spells CASSFSGAPENIQYF. The CDR3 DNA reads as TGTGCCAGCAGCTTCAGTGGGGCGCCCGAAAACATTCAGTACTTC.

The chain has TRBV5-5 and TRBJ1-5; D perhaps matches TRBD1 (6 bases). Germline lookup yields CDR1 SGHKS and CDR2 YYEKEE (reference sequence). There are 15 residues in the CDR3. Trimming left V 3 bases short and J 9 bases short, with 19 bases between. The CDR3 DNA reads as TGTGCCAGCAGCTCCGGGACACCCGATGGCTCGCCCCAGCATTTT. Protein product: CASSSGTPDGSPQHF.

The chain links TRBV28 to TRBJ1-2, with 8 bases matching TRBD1. This CDR3 has 15 residues. CDR1 MDHEN and CDR2 SYDVKM come from the germline V gene. Trimming at V came to 5 bases and at J to 8 bases, leaving 13 bases not matched to a gene. CDR3 sequence: CASSLGDRLPGGYTF. Written as DNA, the CDR3 is TGTGCCAGCAGTCTAGGGGACAGGCTGCCGGGGGGCTACACCTTC.

This clone was recorded only once. The chain has TRBV5-6 and TRBJ1-1; no clear D gene. This CDR3 has 12 residues. From germline, CDR1 is SGHDT and CDR2 YYEEEE. V was cut by 5 bases and J by 5 bases, with 10 bases left in between. The CDR3 sequence: CASSRWWTEAFF. CDR3 coding DNA: TGTGCCAGCAGTCGGTGGTGGACTGAAGCTTTCTTT.

The V gene is TRBV3-1 (or the pseudogene TRBV3-2), the J gene TRBJ1-2; 8 nucleotides align to TRBD1. The CDR3 loop spans 14 amino acids. Per germline, CDR1 LGHDT and CDR2 YNNKEL (reference sequence). V lost 3 bases, J lost 4 bases, and 4 bases stayed unmatched. The CDR3, as DNA: TGTGCCAGCAGCCAGGCAACAGGGGGCTATGGCTACACCTTC. Translating it yields CASSQATGGYGYTF.

The genes are TRBV11-3 and TRBJ2-7; 7 bases fit TRBD2. The CDR3 contains 11 residues. CDR1 is SGHNT, CDR2 YENEEA, per germline. The V segment lost 8 bases and the J segment 7 bases; nucleotides outside the gene matches: 5. The CDR3 bases are TGTGCCAGCTGGGGAGGGAATGAGCAGTACTTC. This encodes CASWGGNEQYF.

This clone was detected a few times. The chain uses TRBV11-2 and TRBJ2-6; D remains unclear. V lost 8 bases and J 1 base, leaving 15 bases between the germline ends. The length of the CDR3 is 16 residues. From germline, CDR1 is SGHAT and CDR2 FQNNGV. The CDR3 here is CASRFNRGSGANVLTF. The CDR3 DNA reads TGTGCCAGCCGTTTCAATCGAGGATCTGGGGCCAACGTCCTGACTTTC.

In this sample, this clone turned up a few times. The chain links TRBV6-2 or TRBV6-3 to TRBJ1-6; D remains unclear. Germline V gives CDR1 MNHEY, CDR2 SVGEGT. V was pared by 5 bases and J by 0 bases, with 8 bases between. The CDR3 has 15 amino acids. The CDR3 loop is CASSLRLSYNSPLHF. CDR3 in DNA: TGTGCCAGCAGTCTCCGGCTCTCCTATAATTCACCCCTCCACTTT.

The rearrangement uses TRBV7-2 and TRBJ1-4; D uncertain. The CDR3 covers 14 residues. Deletions cut 2 bases from V and 2 bases from J, with 6 bases between. The germline CDR1 and CDR2 sequences are SGHTA and FQGNSA. The CDR3 DNA is TGTGCCAGCAGCTTACGCGGGACTAATGAAAAACTGTTTTTT. Amino acid sequence: CASSLRGTNEKLFF. Together with reference TRBV7-2 and TRBJ1-4, the CDR3 gives the full variable domain: GAGVSQSPSNKVTEKGKDVELRCDPISGHTALYWYRQSLGQGLEFLIYFQGNSAPDKSGLPSDRFSAERTGGSVSTLTIQRTQQEDSAVYLCASSLRGTNEKLFFGSGTQLSVL.

The V gene is TRBV30, the J gene TRBJ1-5, with TRBD1 identical over 7 bases. The CDR3 has 15 residues. The V and J ends lost 0 bases and 4 bases, in that order; junction bases with no gene match: 6. Germline V gene data show CDR1 as GTSNPN and CDR2 as SVGIG (reference sequence). CDR3 region: CAWSVSAGGNQPQHF. CDR3 DNA sequence: TGTGCCTGGAGTGTATCGGCAGGGGGTAATCAGCCCCAGCATTTT.

The chain carries TRBV28 and TRBJ1-5; 7 nucleotides align to TRBD1. CDR1 and CDR2 from the germline V gene are MDHEN and SYDVKM. The CDR3 totals 15 residues. V trimming: 3 bases; J trimming: 1 base; junction bases outside the gene matches: 3. CDR3 in amino acids: CASSFAGGSNQPQHF. In nucleotides, the CDR3 is TGTGCCAGCAGTTTTGCAGGGGGGAGCAATCAGCCCCAGCATTTT.

This clone was seen a few times. This chain links TRBV11-2 with TRBJ1-5, with 7 bases identical to TRBD1. There are 15 residues in the CDR3. CDR1 is SGHAT, CDR2 FQNNGV, per germline. V lost 5 bases, J lost 5 bases, and 9 bases stayed unmatched. In DNA form, the CDR3 reads TGTGCCAGCAGCGAGGGGGGACAGAGTTATCAGCCCCAGCATTTT. Amino acids: CASSEGGQSYQPQHF.